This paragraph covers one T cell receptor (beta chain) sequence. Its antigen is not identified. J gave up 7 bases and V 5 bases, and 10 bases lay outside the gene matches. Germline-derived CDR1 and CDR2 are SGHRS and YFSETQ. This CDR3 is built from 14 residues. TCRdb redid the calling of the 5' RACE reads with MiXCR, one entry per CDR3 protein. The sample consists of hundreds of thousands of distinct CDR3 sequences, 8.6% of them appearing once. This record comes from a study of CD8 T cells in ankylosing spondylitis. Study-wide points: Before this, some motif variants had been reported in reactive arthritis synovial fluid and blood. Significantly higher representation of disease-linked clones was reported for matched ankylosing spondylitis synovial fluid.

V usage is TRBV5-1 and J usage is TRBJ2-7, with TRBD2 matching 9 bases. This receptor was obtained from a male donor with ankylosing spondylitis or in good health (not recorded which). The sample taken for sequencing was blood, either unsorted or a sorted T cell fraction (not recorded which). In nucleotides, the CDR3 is TGCGCCAGCAGTGTGATAGCGGGAGTAAAAGAGCAGTACTTC. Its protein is CASSVIAGVKEQYF.